The 25 T cell receptor beta chains given below trace back to one sample, sequenced in a study of OX40 agonist ivuxolimab in advanced cancers. Generated by immunoSEQ multiplex PCR, the TCRdb table keeps only in-frame clones and is missing some. Found here are around 57,000 clones, around 80% of them singletons; the top ten hold 2% to 3%. Sequencing was performed on CD4+ or CD8+ T cells sorted from blood, taken in a trial of the OX40 agonist ivuxolimab. Receptor source: an adult with an advanced solid tumor such as melanoma, head and neck, liver or kidney cancer.

The CDR3 sequence: CASNPLAGGYNEQFF. Written as DNA, the CDR3 is TGTGCCAGCAACCCCCTAGCGGGGGGGTACAATGAGCAGTTCTTC. This chain uses TRBV14 with TRBJ2-1; 12 nucleotides align to TRBD2. V gave up 7 bases and J gave up 4 bases; unmatched junction bases: 5. CDR1 and CDR2 from the germline V gene are SGHDN and FVKESK. The CDR3 is made up of 15 amino acids.

The chain recombines TRBV9 with TRBJ1-3; D is unresolved. V shed 4 bases and J shed 3 bases, with 8 bases lying between them. The CDR3 consists of 13 residues. Germline lookup yields CDR1 SGDLS and CDR2 YYNGEE. The DNA of the CDR3 is TGTGCCAGCAGCTCCGCGGGTGGAAACACCATATATTTT. The encoded protein is CASSSAGGNTIYF.

This chain uses TRBV6-5 with TRBJ1-6; D remains unclear. CDR1 is MNHEY and CDR2 is SVGAGI in the germline V gene. CDR3 length: 16 amino acids. Trimming removed 2 bases at V and 7 bases at J, with 15 bases between. CDR3 bases: TGTGCCAGCAGTTACACGTTCTCAGGAGTCAATTCACCCCTCCACTTT. Encoded protein: CASSYTFSGVNSPLHF.

This clone appeared once. The CDR3: CASSPRGPPNEKLFF. The CDR3, as DNA: TGTGCCAGCAGCCCTCGGGGGCCTCCTAATGAAAAACTGTTTTTT. The gene calls are TRBV7-9 and TRBJ1-4, with D tentatively TRBD1 (6 bases). Germline V gene sequence: CDR1 SEHNR, CDR2 FQNEAQ (reference sequence). CDR3 length: 15 residues. Trimming left V 5 bases short and J 3 bases short, with 13 bases between.

V and J are TRBV7-3 and TRBJ2-1; tentative D call: TRBD1 (5 bases). There are 15 residues in the CDR3. Germline CDR1 and CDR2: SGHTA and FQGTGA. The V end was cut by 5 bases, the J end by 10 bases, with 21 bases between. DNA for the CDR3: TGTGCCAGCAGCACAGGCAACCCCTTTGGGTCGGAGCAGTTCTTC. It is translated as CASSTGNPFGSEQFF.

CDR3 bases: TGTGCCAGCACCCTCGGTGGTTACGAGCAGTACTTC. Amino acid sequence: CASTLGGYEQYF. The rearrangement links TRBV6-1 to TRBJ2-7; D gene unclear. Germline CDR1 MNHNS, CDR2 SASEGT. The CDR3 contains 12 residues. The germline V and J ends were trimmed by 7 bases and 4 bases, with 11 bases remaining between them.

The V gene is TRBV19, the J gene TRBJ2-3, with TRBD2 matching over 8 bases. CDR3 length equals 16 residues. Germline assignment: CDR1 LNHDA and CDR2 SQIVND (reference sequence). J lost 4 bases, V lost 6 bases, and 12 bases had no gene match. CDR3 region: CASRLTGTSIADTQYF. The DNA for the CDR3 is TGTGCCAGTAGATTAACCGGGACTAGTATCGCAGATACGCAGTATTTT.

The V and J genes are TRBV5-1 and TRBJ1-6; 7 bases line up with TRBD1. CDR3 length equals 17 residues. The J segment lost 0 bases and the V segment lost 2 bases, leaving 5 bases of the junction unmatched. Germline V gene lookup returns CDR1 SGHRS and CDR2 YFSETQ. CDR3 in DNA: TGCGCCAGCAGCTTACAGGGGCTAAGCTCCTATAATTCACCCCTCCACTTT. Amino acid sequence: CASSLQGLSSYNSPLHF.

The V and J genes are TRBV7-9 and TRBJ1-4; possibly TRBD1 for D (5 bases). Germline V CDR1 and CDR2: SEHNR, FQNEAQ (reference sequence). This CDR3 has 13 amino acids. V gave up 5 bases and J gave up 6 bases, with 10 bases separating them. CDR3 sequence reads: CASSRSGDEKLFF. The CDR3 region has the DNA TGTGCCAGCAGCCGATCGGGGGATGAAAAACTGTTTTTT. Looking up the rest from reference TRBV7-9 and TRBJ1-4 gives the full variable domain: DTGVSQNPRHKITKRGQNVTFRCDPISEHNRLYWYRQTLGQGPEFLTYFQNEAQLEKSRLLSDRFSAERPKGSFSTLEIQRTEQGDSAMYLCASSRSGDEKLFFGSGTQLSVL.

The gene calls are TRBV6-6 and TRBJ2-3; D is perhaps TRBD1 (6 bases). The CDR3 loop spans 13 amino acids. Germline loops: CDR1 MNHNY, CDR2 SVGAGI (reference sequence). The ends were cut back, 8 bases at V and 2 bases at J, with 11 bases in the middle. CDR3 protein: CASAGVPTDTQYF. CDR3 in DNA: TGTGCCAGCGCAGGGGTCCCCACAGATACGCAGTATTTT.

The chain recombines TRBV19 with TRBJ1-1; a weak D match, TRBD1 (6 bases). CDR1 and CDR2 from the germline V gene are LNHDA and SQIVND (reference sequence). The V gene lost 4 bases and the J gene lost 6 bases, with 15 bases spanning the gap. The CDR3 is 14 amino acids. The CDR3 region is CASSTAPQGPEAFF. The CDR3 DNA sequence: TGTGCCAGTAGTACGGCCCCACAGGGTCCTGAAGCTTTCTTT.

CDR3 in DNA: TGTGCCAGCAGTGAGGCAGGGGGATCCTATGGCTACACCTTC. Translating gives CASSEAGGSYGYTF. The chain combines TRBV25-1 with TRBJ1-2; 7 positions agree with TRBD1. This CDR3 is built from 14 residues. The V gene end was trimmed by 3 bases and the J gene end by 4 bases; junction bases not matched to a gene: 5. Germline V gene sequence: CDR1 MGHDK, CDR2 SYGVNS.

The CDR3 protein is CASSQGWGQGIRNIQYF. The CDR3 nucleotides read TGTGCCAGCAGCCAAGGATGGGGACAGGGAATTCGAAACATTCAGTACTTC. J is TRBJ2-4 and V is TRBV14, with TRBD1 matching 9 bases. The CDR3 spans 17 residues. The V and J ends lost 1 base and 6 bases, in that order; junction bases with no gene match: 10. CDR1 and CDR2 from the germline V gene are SGHDN and FVKESK. Full variable domain (rest looked up from reference TRBV14 and TRBJ2-4): EAGVTQFPSHSVIEKGQTVTLRCDPISGHDNLYWYRRVMGKEIKFLLHFVKESKQDESGMPNNRFLAERTGGTYSTLKVQPAELEDSGVYFCASSQGWGQGIRNIQYFGAGTRLSVL.

J is TRBJ1-4 and V is TRBV19, with 8 bases lining up with TRBD1. V trimming: 3 bases; J trimming: 7 bases; junction bases outside the gene matches: 4. The CDR3 is 14 amino acids. Germline V CDR1 and CDR2: LNHDA, SQIVND (reference sequence). The CDR3 spells CASSIKTGAEKLFF. CDR3 nucleotide sequence: TGTGCCAGTAGTATTAAGACAGGGGCTGAAAAACTGTTTTTT. Using reference TRBV19 and TRBJ1-4 for the parts outside the CDR3, the full variable domain is DGGITQSPKYLFRKEGQNVTLSCEQNLNHDAMYWYRQDPGQGLRLIYYSQIVNDFQKGDIAEGYSVSREKKESFPLTVTSAQKNPTAFYLCASSIKTGAEKLFFGSGTQLSVL.

The V and J genes are TRBV18 and TRBJ1-6; D not resolved. CDR3 length equals 13 residues. Germline V gives CDR1 KGHSH, CDR2 LQKENI. V dropped 4 bases and J dropped 10 bases, with 11 bases sitting between them. The CDR3 spells CASSLSTTSPLHF. CDR3 sequence (DNA): TGTGCCAGCTCACTTTCCACAACCTCACCCCTCCACTTT.

A single count supports this clone. V and J are TRBV5-1 and TRBJ1-1, with 9 positions matching TRBD1. The CDR3 loop spans 15 amino acids. Trimming took 0 bases from V and 4 from J; bases not matched to a gene: 4. Looked up from germline, CDR1 is SGHRS and CDR2 is YFSETQ. The DNA for the CDR3 is TGCGCCAGCAGCTTGGCCGACAGGGGGATCACTGAAGCTTTCTTT. This sequence encodes CASSLADRGITEAFF.

Details on this clone: Germline and junction disagree at one end, which may indicate a read error. This chain links TRBV15 with TRBJ2-1; D remains unclear. This CDR3 spans 13 amino acids. Looked up from germline, CDR1 is LNHNV and CDR2 is YYDKDF (reference sequence). The CDR3 bases are TGTGCCACCAGCAGAGAAGATGGCTCACCCGCCGTCTTC. This sequence encodes CATSREDGSPAVF.

This clone was seen just once. This chain uses TRBV2 with TRBJ2-7; weak D call: TRBD1 (7 bases). The CDR3 is 14 residues long. V lost 7 bases to trimming and J lost 5 bases, with 18 bases between them. CDR1 is SNHLY, CDR2 FYNNEI, per germline. CDR3 sequence (DNA): TGTGCCAGCACACCGATGGGCAGGGGGGACGAGCAGTACTTC. It is translated as CASTPMGRGDEQYF.

V is TRBV5-1 and J is TRBJ2-5; D is perhaps TRBD2 (5 bases). The ends were cut back, 3 bases at V and 5 bases at J, with 14 bases in the middle. The CDR3 length is 14 residues. CDR1 and CDR2 from the germline V gene are SGHRS and YFSETQ. The CDR3 reads CASSSGIPEETQYF. The CDR3 DNA follows: TGCGCCAGCAGCTCCGGGATCCCTGAGGAGACCCAGTACTTC.

V is TRBV6-6 and J is TRBJ1-6; perhaps TRBD1 as D (5 bases). V was trimmed by 6 bases and J by 0 bases, leaving 9 bases between them. The CDR3 consists of 15 residues. Germline CDR1 is MNHNY and CDR2 is SVGAGI (reference sequence). The CDR3 DNA follows: TGTGCCAGCAGACAGGCGGGCTCCTATAATTCACCCCTCCACTTT. The encoded protein is CASRQAGSYNSPLHF.

The CDR3 bases are TGTGCCAGCAGGTGGGACAGCAACACTGAAGCTTTCTTT. Translation gives CASRWDSNTEAFF. The genes are TRBV2 and TRBJ1-1; TRBD1 aligns across 7 bases. From germline, CDR1 is SNHLY and CDR2 FYNNEI. V shed 6 bases, J shed 2 bases, and the junction held 3 bases outside the gene matches. This CDR3 is 13 amino acids long.

The chain employs TRBV10-3 and TRBJ1-1, with 9 nucleotides matching TRBD1. V trimming: 2 bases; J trimming: 10 bases; junction bases outside the gene matches: 2. The CDR3 consists of 12 residues. The germline V gene has CDR1 ENHRY and CDR2 SYGVKD. The CDR3 DNA reads as TGTGCCATCAGTGAGAACAGGGGGCCAGCTTTCTTT. This gives the protein CAISENRGPAFF.

The chain uses TRBV19 and TRBJ1-2; no reliable D call. The CDR3 spans 13 residues. The ends were cut back, 5 bases at V and 2 bases at J, with 9 bases in the middle. Germline V gene data show CDR1 as LNHDA and CDR2 as SQIVND (reference sequence). The CDR3 coding sequence is TGTGCCAGTAGTTTAGGGTTAAACTATGGCTACACCTTC. It codes for CASSLGLNYGYTF.

The J gene is TRBJ2-7, the V gene TRBV5-4, with 10 bases aligning to TRBD2. This CDR3 region has 15 residues. After removal of 3 bases from V and 3 bases from J, the junction contained 6 bases not matched to a gene. In germline, CDR1 is SGHNT, CDR2 YYREEE (reference sequence). CDR3 loop: CASSSPLAGVYEQYF. CDR3 DNA: TGTGCCAGCAGCTCACCTCTAGCGGGGGTCTACGAGCAGTACTTC. Based on the CDR3 plus reference TRBV5-4 and TRBJ2-7, the full variable domain is ETGVTQSPTHLIKTRGQQVTLRCSSQSGHNTVSWYQQALGQGPQFIFQYYREEENGRGNFPPRFSGLQFPNYSSELNVNALELDDSALYLCASSSPLAGVYEQYFGPGTRLTVT.

This clone has just a few counts. The chain joins TRBV5-1 to TRBJ2-7; 9 bases are shared with TRBD1. The ends lost 3 bases at V and 3 bases at J; junction bases unmatched: 4. There are 14 residues in the CDR3. Germline lookup yields CDR1 SGHRS and CDR2 YFSETQ. The CDR3, as DNA: TGCGCCAGCAGCTGGGACAGGGTGGGCTACGAGCAGTACTTC. Amino acid sequence: CASSWDRVGYEQYF. The complete variable domain, with remaining parts taken from reference TRBV5-1 and TRBJ2-7, reads KAGVTQTPRYLIKTRGQQVTLSCSPISGHRSVSWYQQTPGQGLQFLFEYFSETQRNKGNFPGRFSGRQFSNSRSEMNVSTLELGDSALYLCASSWDRVGYEQYFGPGTRLTVT.